This T cell receptor (beta chain) was sequenced in a study of CD8 T cells in ankylosing spondylitis. TCRdb re-derived calls from the 5' RACE reads in MiXCR, one entry per CDR3 protein. The data contain fewer than 750,000 distinct CDR3 sequences, around 17% of them singletons. This clonotype was seen a handful of times. Its antigen is currently unknown. Whole-study findings and limits: Ankylosing spondylitis blood seemed to carry a telltale TCR beta motif made of several highly homologous variants.

V lost 2 bases, J lost 6 bases, and 13 bases lay in between. The CDR3 sequence is 15 residues long. The chain uses TRBV12-3 or TRBV12-4 and TRBJ2-2, with D hard to call. Material for sequencing was blood, either unsorted or a sorted T cell fraction (not recorded which). The sequence was obtained from a male donor with ankylosing spondylitis. The CDR3 nucleotides are TGTGCCAGCAGTTTATACGGCGGAGCCCCCGGGGAGCTGTTTTTT. Protein product: CASSLYGGAPGELFF.